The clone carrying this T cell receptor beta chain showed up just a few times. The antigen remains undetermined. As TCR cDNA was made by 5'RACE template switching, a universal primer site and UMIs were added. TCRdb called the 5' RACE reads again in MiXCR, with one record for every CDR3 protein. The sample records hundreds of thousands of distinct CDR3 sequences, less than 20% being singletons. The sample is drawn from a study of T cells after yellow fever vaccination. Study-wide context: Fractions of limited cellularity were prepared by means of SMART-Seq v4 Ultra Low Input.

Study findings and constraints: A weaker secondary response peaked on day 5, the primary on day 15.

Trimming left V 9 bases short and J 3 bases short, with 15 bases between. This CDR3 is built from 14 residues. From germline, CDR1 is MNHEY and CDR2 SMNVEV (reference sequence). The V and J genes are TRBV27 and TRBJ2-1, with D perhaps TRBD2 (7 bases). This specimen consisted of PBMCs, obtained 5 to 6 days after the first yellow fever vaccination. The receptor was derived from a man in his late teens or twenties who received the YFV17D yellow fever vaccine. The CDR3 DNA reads TGTGCCAGGAGGGGGGGGGCAATCTACAATGAGCAGTTCTTC. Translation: CARRGGAIYNEQFF.